The next 24 T cell receptor beta chains were all read from a single sample in a study of CD8 T cells in Susac syndrome. It was with random hexamers that roughly 0.5 to 1 ug RNA was reverse transcribed. MiXCR, run by TCRdb on the immunoSEQ multiplex PCR reads, gives a single entry per CDR3 protein. There are about 120,000 distinct CDR3 sequences in the sample; around 94% occur only once, and about 0.28% lies in the top ten. The sequenced material came from CD8+ T cells from PBMCs. These receptors all stem from a human donor with Susac syndrome.

This chain joins TRBV6-5 and TRBJ1-1, with no clear D. Trimming removed 3 bases at V and 1 base at J, with 12 bases between. The CDR3 has 15 residues. Germline CDR1 MNHEY, CDR2 SVGAGI. DNA for the CDR3: TGTGCCAGCAGTTATACCCTTTCTGGGAACACTGAAGCTTTCTTT. This encodes CASSYTLSGNTEAFF.

This clonotype was recorded only once. The chain uses TRBV6-1 and TRBJ1-5; D unresolved. Germline CDR1 and CDR2: MNHNS and SASEGT. The CDR3 length is 9 residues. CDR3 amino acids: CAVAQPQHF. DNA for the CDR3: TGTGCTGTGGCTCAGCCCCAGCATTTT.

The V call is TRBV19, the J call TRBJ1-2, with 9 bases lining up with TRBD1. There are 15 residues in the CDR3. Germline loops: CDR1 LNHDA, CDR2 SQIVND (reference sequence). V shed 3 bases, J shed 4 bases, and the junction held 6 bases outside the gene matches. Written as DNA, the CDR3 is TGTGCCAGTAGTATCGGAACAGGGGGCAGCTATGGCTACACCTTC. It translates to CASSIGTGGSYGYTF.

This chain connects TRBV20-1 to TRBJ2-3; 9 nucleotides match TRBD1. V gave up 5 bases and J gave up 1 base; unmatched junction bases: 4. Germline CDR1 and CDR2: DFQATT and SNEGSKA (reference sequence). There are 14 residues in the CDR3. The CDR3 coding sequence is TGCAGTGCTGAGACAGGGGGAGGCACAGATACGCAGTATTTT. Translating it yields CSAETGGGTDTQYF.

The DNA for the CDR3 is TGTGCCAGCAGCTTGTTCGGGGGAGGAGGCTACACCTTC. It is translated as CASSLFGGGGYTF. V gene TRBV5-4 combines with J gene TRBJ1-2; D might be TRBD1 (5 bases). Germline V gene lookup returns CDR1 SGHNT and CDR2 YYREEE (reference sequence). V lost 1 base and J lost 8, with 12 bases in between. The CDR3 contains 13 residues.

This chain connects TRBV20-1 to TRBJ2-7; D is unclear. Trimming took off 1 base at V and 7 bases at J, with 14 bases between the two ends. The CDR3 has 13 amino acids. CDR1 is DFQATT and CDR2 is SNEGSKA in the germline V gene (reference sequence). The CDR3 bases are TGCAGTGCTAGAGCCCCCGGGCGGCTGGAGCAGTACTTC. Translation: CSARAPGRLEQYF.

CDR3 residues: CASSQYRGHTGELFF. The CDR3 region has the DNA TGCGCCAGCAGCCAATACCGGGGCCACACCGGGGAGCTGTTTTTT. This rearrangement joins TRBV4-1 to TRBJ2-2; D is perhaps TRBD1 or TRBD2 (5 bases each). The CDR3 spans 15 residues. V lost 2 bases and J 3 bases, leaving 10 bases between the germline ends. Germline-derived CDR1 and CDR2 are MGHRA and YSYEKL.

The V call is TRBV7-9, the J call TRBJ1-2, with unresolved D. V was pared by 5 bases and J by 3 bases, with 4 bases between. Germline assignment: CDR1 SEHNR and CDR2 FQNEAQ (reference sequence). The CDR3 spans 11 residues. The DNA of the CDR3 is TGTGCCAGCAGCCTGGACTATGGCTACACCTTC. It is translated as CASSLDYGYTF.

The CDR3 protein is CASSTSQGWYEQYF. CDR3 sequence (DNA): TGTGCCAGCAGCACATCACAGGGTTGGTACGAGCAGTACTTC. V usage is TRBV9 and J usage is TRBJ2-7, with D possibly matching TRBD1 (6 bases). V gave up 4 bases and J gave up 4 bases, with 15 bases separating them. The CDR3 is 14 residues long. The germline V gene has CDR1 SGDLS and CDR2 YYNGEE.

This rearrangement joins TRBV20-1 to TRBJ2-1; 7 bases fit TRBD2. Germline V gene data show CDR1 as DFQATT and CDR2 as SNEGSKA (reference sequence). The CDR3 extends over 12 amino acids. The J segment lost 9 bases and the V segment lost 3 bases, leaving 5 bases of the junction unmatched. The CDR3 bases are TGCAGTGCTAGGGGTGGGACTATTGAGCAGTTCTTC. Protein: CSARGGTIEQFF.

The V call is TRBV29-1, the J call TRBJ1-2, with a possible D match to TRBD1 (6 bases). V was cut by 4 bases and J by 6 bases, with 12 bases left in between. The CDR3 spans 12 residues. The germline CDR1 and CDR2 sequences are SQVTM and ANQGSEA. The CDR3 sequence: CSVVWGQNGYTF. In DNA, the CDR3 is TGCAGCGTTGTCTGGGGGCAGAATGGCTACACCTTC.

This chain joins TRBV30 and TRBJ2-5, with 9 bases aligning to TRBD1. The CDR3 length is 15 residues. Germline CDR1 reads GTSNPN; CDR2 reads SVGIG (reference sequence). Germline trimming cut 2 bases from V and 4 bases from J; bases unmatched to any gene: 8. CDR3 DNA sequence: TGTGCCTGGAGTCGGGGGACAGGGTGGCCAGAGACCCAGTACTTC. This sequence encodes CAWSRGTGWPETQYF.

The V call is TRBV20-1, the J call TRBJ1-2; D unclear. CDR1 and CDR2 (germline): DFQATT, SNEGSKA (reference sequence). Trimming removed 5 bases at V and 8 bases at J, with 12 bases between. The CDR3 covers 11 residues. The CDR3 loop reads CSAQVAAGYTF. The CDR3, as DNA: TGCAGTGCTCAGGTTGCAGCCGGCTACACCTTC.

V gene TRBV7-8 combines with J gene TRBJ2-3; D remains ambiguous. Trimming pared 2 bases from V and 2 bases from J, leaving 17 bases between. Germline loops: CDR1 SGHVS, CDR2 FQNEAQ. This CDR3 comprises 17 residues. The CDR3 protein is CASSLPRAPPYTDTQYF. Here the CDR3 DNA reads TGTGCCAGCAGCTTACCCCGGGCCCCCCCATACACAGATACGCAGTATTTT.

This clonotype was observed a handful of times. CDR3 amino acids: CASSLVGGGTEAFF. Written as DNA, the CDR3 is TGTGCCAGCAGCTTGGTAGGCGGGGGCACTGAAGCTTTCTTT. The gene calls are TRBV5-4 and TRBJ1-1; tentatively, D is TRBD1 (5 bases). Between the trimmed V and J ends, which lost 0 bases and 4 bases, there was a span of 10 bases. CDR1 is SGHNT, CDR2 YYREEE, per germline (reference sequence). CDR3 size: 14 residues. Drawing the rest from reference TRBV5-4 and TRBJ1-1, the complete variable domain is ETGVTQSPTHLIKTRGQQVTLRCSSQSGHNTVSWYQQALGQGPQFIFQYYREEENGRGNFPPRFSGLQFPNYSSELNVNALELDDSALYLCASSLVGGGTEAFFGQGTRLTVV.

The rearrangement links TRBV6-2 or TRBV6-3 to TRBJ2-3; 11 nucleotides match TRBD2. J lost 2 bases, V lost 0 bases, and 4 bases had no gene match. Germline V gives CDR1 MNHEY, CDR2 SVGEGT. The CDR3 runs 17 residues. The CDR3: CASSYSGLAVATDTQYF. The CDR3 DNA reads TGTGCCAGCAGTTACTCGGGACTAGCGGTGGCCACAGATACGCAGTATTTT.

The chain joins TRBV15 to TRBJ2-3; D possibly corresponds to TRBD2 (6 bases). Trimming left V 5 bases short and J 5 bases short, with 14 bases between. The CDR3 totals 14 residues. Germline loops: CDR1 LNHNV, CDR2 YYDKDF (reference sequence). The CDR3 DNA is TGTGCCACCAGCTTTGAGCGGGCGGAAGATACGCAGTATTTT. This sequence encodes CATSFERAEDTQYF.

Worth noting for this clonotype: This may arise from a read error, as a much more abundant clone is one base away. The chain combines TRBV24-1 with TRBJ2-2; maybe TRBD2 (5 bases). The CDR3 is 13 residues long. Germline CDR1 KGHDR, CDR2 SFDVKD. The CDR3 is CATFDGNTGELLF. The DNA for the CDR3 is TGTGCCACCTTTGACGGGAACACCGGGGAGCTGTTATTT.

This chain joins TRBV12-3 or TRBV12-4 and TRBJ1-2; no clear D gene. The length of the CDR3 is 14 residues. The V and J ends lost 6 bases and 0 bases respectively, with 11 bases between them. DNA for the CDR3: TGTGCCAGCAGCCCGGCGCTGACTAACTATGGCTACACCTTC. This gives the protein CASSPALTNYGYTF.

The V gene is TRBV15, the J gene TRBJ1-2; D might be TRBD1 (5 bases). The CDR3 is 15 residues long. Trimming left V 0 bases short and J 3 bases short, with 11 bases between. CDR1 LNHNV and CDR2 YYDKDF come from the germline V gene (reference sequence). DNA for the CDR3: TGTGCCACCAGCAGAGACAGGGTGGGAGACTATGGCTACACCTTC. Residues: CATSRDRVGDYGYTF. Full variable domain (outside the CDR3, taken from reference TRBV15 and TRBJ1-2): DAMVIQNPRYQVTQFGKPVTLSCSQTLNHNVMYWYQQKSSQAPKLLFHYYDKDFNNEADTPDNFQSRRPNTSFCFLDIRSPGLGDTAMYLCATSRDRVGDYGYTFGSGTRLTVV.

The chain employs TRBV20-1 and TRBJ2-1, with D maybe TRBD2 (6 bases). This CDR3 has 16 amino acids. Trimming removed 0 bases at V and 4 bases at J, with 16 bases between. Germline V CDR1 and CDR2: DFQATT, SNEGSKA (reference sequence). The CDR3 region is CSARDIGGAGYNEQFF. Written as DNA, the CDR3 is TGCAGTGCTAGAGATATCGGAGGGGCAGGGTACAATGAGCAGTTCTTC.

The chain employs TRBV20-1 and TRBJ2-3; no definite D call. Germline V gives CDR1 DFQATT, CDR2 SNEGSKA (reference sequence). CDR3 length: 15 residues. The ends were cut back, 0 bases at V and 5 bases at J, with 15 bases in the middle. For the CDR3, the DNA is TGCAGTGCTAGAGATAGGCAGAGTTCCCTAGATACGCAGTATTTT. It is translated as CSARDRQSSLDTQYF.

The chain carries TRBV12-2 and TRBJ1-1. TRBV12-2 corresponds to a pseudogene. The CDR3 extends over 15 amino acids. The CDR3 DNA reads TGTGCAAGTCGCTTGAAAGTCGGGAGGAGCACTGAAGCTTTCTTT. This translates into CASRLKVGRSTEAFF.

The rearrangement links TRBV15 to TRBJ1-5; D might be TRBD1 (5 bases). The CDR3 covers 14 residues. Trimming cost V 7 bases and J 0 bases, with 10 bases left between them. CDR1 is LNHNV and CDR2 is YYDKDF in the germline V gene (reference sequence). DNA of the CDR3: TGTGCCACCACTCACAGGTATAGCAATCAGCCCCAGCATTTT. Amino acids: CATTHRYSNQPQHF.